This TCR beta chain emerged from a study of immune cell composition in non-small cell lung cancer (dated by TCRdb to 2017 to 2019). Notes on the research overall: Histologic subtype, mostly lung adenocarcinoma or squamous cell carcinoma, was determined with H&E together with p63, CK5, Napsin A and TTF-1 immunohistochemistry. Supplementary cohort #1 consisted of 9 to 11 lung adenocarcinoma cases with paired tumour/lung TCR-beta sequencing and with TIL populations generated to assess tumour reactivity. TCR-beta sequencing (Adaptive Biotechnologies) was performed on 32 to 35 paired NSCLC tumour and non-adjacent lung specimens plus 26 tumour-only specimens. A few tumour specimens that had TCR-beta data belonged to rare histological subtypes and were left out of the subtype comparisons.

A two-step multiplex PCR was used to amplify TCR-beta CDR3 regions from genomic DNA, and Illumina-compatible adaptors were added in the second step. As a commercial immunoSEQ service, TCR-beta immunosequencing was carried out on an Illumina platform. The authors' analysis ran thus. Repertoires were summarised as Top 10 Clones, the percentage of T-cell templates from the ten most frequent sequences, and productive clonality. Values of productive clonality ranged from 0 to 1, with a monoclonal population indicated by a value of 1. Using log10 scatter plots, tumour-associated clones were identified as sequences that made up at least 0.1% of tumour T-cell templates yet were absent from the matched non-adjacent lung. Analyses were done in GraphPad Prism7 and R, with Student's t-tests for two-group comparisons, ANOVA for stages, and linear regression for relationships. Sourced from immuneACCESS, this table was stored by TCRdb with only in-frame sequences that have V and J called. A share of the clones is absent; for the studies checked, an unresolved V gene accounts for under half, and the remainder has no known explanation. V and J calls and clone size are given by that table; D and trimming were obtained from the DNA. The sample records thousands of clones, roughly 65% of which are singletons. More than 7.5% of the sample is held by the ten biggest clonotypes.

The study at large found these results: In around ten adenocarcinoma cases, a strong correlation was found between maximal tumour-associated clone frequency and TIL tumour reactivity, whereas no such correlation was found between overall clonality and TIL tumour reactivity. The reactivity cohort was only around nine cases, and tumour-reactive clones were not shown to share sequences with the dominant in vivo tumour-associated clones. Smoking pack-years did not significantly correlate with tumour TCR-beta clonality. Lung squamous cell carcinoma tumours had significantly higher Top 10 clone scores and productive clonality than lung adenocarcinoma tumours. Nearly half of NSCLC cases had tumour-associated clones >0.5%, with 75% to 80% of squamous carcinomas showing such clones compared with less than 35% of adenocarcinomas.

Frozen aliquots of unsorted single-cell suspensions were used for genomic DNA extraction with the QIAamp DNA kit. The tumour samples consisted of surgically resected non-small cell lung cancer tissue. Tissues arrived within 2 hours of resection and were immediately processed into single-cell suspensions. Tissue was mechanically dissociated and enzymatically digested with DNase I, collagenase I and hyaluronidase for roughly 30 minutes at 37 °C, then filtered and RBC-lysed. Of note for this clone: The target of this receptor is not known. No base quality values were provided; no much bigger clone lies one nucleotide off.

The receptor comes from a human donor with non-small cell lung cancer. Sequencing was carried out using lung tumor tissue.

At the DNA level, the sequence is TGTGCCAGCAGGGATCCGGGACAGGGGGGCTACGAGCAGTACTTC. It translates as CASRDPGQGGYEQYF. The sequence joins TRBV28 to TRBJ2-7, and TRBD1 aligns with 11 junction nucleotides. V trim: 6 bases; J trim: 3 bases; unmatched bases: 7. The CDR1 and CDR2 encoded by the germline V gene are MDHEN and SYDVKM. The CDR3, cysteine through phenylalanine, is 15 amino acids long. Just CDR3 DNA is preserved here, 45 bases in frame from base 1.